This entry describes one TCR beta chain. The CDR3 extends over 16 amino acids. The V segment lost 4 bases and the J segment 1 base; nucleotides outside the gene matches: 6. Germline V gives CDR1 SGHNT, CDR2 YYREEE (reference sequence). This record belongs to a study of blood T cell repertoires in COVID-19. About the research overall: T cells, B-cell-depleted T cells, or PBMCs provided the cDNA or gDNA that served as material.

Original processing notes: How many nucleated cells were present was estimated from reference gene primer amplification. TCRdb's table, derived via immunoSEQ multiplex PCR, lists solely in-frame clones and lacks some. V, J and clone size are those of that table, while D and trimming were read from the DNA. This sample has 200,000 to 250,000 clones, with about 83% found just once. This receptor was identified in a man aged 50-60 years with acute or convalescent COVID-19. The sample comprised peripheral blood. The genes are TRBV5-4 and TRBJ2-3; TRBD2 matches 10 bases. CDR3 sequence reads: CASSRLAGAGTDTQYF. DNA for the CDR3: TGTGCCAGCAGCCGTCTAGCGGGGGCGGGCACAGATACGCAGTATTTT.